These T cell receptor beta chains were read from a single sample in a study of cytomegalovirus exposure and HLA in healthy donors. Profiling relied on immunoSEQ multiplex PCR, and the TCRdb table lists in-frame clones only, not all of them. This table holds around 130,000 clones, more than 60% found once. What was sequenced was PBMCs. These receptor sequences come from a woman in her thirties or forties in good health and CMV-seronegative. The CDR3 runs from the conserved cysteine through the conserved F or W. Fields, in order: clone size, V gene, J gene, D gene, CDR3 protein, CDR3 DNA. The D gene is left open where the match is weak. Size values are once, few and many counts, or a class for expanded clones, and some rows have none.

>.|TRBV12-5|TRBJ2-5|.
CASGLVLQGGETQYF
TGTGCTAGTGGTTTGGTACTACAGGGTGGAGAGACCCAGTACTTC
>.|TRBV6-1|TRBJ2-3|TRBD1
CASRDDRGLTDTQYF
TGTGCCAGCAGGGATGACAGGGGACTCACAGATACGCAGTATTTT
>.|TRBV5-1|TRBJ2-5|.
CASSLDDQAWETQYF
TGCGCCAGCAGCTTGGACGATCAGGCTTGGGAGACCCAGTACTTC
>.|TRBV5-1|TRBJ1-2|.
CASSLDSNYGYTF
TGCGCCAGCAGCCTGGACAGTAACTATGGCTACACCTTC
>.|TRBV6-1|TRBJ2-5|.
CASSEVYLETQYF
TGTGCCAGCAGTGAAGTATACTTGGAGACCCAGTACTTC
>.|TRBV10-3|TRBJ2-1|TRBD1
CAISPRDSSYNEQFF
TGTGCCATCAGTCCCCGGGACAGTTCCTACAATGAGCAGTTCTTC
>once|TRBV5-1|TRBJ1-4|TRBD1
CASSPNPGTGVDNEKLFF
TGCGCCAGCAGCCCAAACCCCGGGACAGGGGTTGATAATGAAAAACTGTTTTTT
>.|TRBV19|TRBJ2-7|.
CASSIDGTTYYEQYF
TGTGCCAGTAGTATAGACGGGACAACCTACTACGAGCAGTACTTC
>.|TRBV9|TRBJ1-1|TRBD1
CASSPSGTVNTEAFF
TGTGCCAGCAGCCCCTCCGGGACAGTAAACACTGAAGCTTTCTTT
>.|TRBV28|TRBJ2-5|.
CASSPPGRGDQETQYF
TGTGCCAGCAGTCCACCGGGACGCGGGGACCAAGAGACCCAGTACTTC
>few|TRBV5-1|TRBJ2-1|TRBD1
CASSLAGQGYNEQFF
TGCGCCAGCAGCTTAGCTGGACAGGGCTACAATGAGCAGTTCTTC